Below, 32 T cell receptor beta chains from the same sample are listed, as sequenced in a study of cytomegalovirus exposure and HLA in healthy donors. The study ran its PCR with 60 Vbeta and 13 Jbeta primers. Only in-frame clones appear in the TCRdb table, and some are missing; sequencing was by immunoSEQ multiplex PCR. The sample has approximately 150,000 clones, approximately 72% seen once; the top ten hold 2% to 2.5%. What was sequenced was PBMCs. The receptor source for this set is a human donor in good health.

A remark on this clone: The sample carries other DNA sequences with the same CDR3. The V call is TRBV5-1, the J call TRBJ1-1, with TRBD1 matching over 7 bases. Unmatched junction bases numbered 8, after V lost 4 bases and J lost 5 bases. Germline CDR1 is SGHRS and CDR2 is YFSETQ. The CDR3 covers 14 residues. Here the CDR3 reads CASSLDWGQTEAFF. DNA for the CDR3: TGCGCCAGCAGCCTGGATTGGGGACAGACTGAAGCTTTCTTT. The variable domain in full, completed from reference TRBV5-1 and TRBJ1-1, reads KAGVTQTPRYLIKTRGQQVTLSCSPISGHRSVSWYQQTPGQGLQFLFEYFSETQRNKGNFPGRFSGRQFSNSRSEMNVSTLELGDSALYLCASSLDWGQTEAFFGQGTRLTVV.

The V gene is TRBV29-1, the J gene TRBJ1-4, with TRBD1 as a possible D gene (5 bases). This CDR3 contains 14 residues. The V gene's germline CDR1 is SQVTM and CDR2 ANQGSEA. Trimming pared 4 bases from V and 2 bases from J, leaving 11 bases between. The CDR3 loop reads CSVGEGPTNEKLFF. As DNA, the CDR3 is TGCAGCGTTGGAGAGGGGCCCACTAATGAAAAACTGTTTTTT.

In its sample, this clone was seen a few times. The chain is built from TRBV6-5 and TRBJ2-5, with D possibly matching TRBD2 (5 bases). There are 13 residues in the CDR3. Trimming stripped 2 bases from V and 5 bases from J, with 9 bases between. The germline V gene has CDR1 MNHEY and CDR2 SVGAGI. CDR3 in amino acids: CASSYRGSETQYF. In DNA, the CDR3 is TGTGCCAGCAGTTACCGGGGTTCCGAGACCCAGTACTTC.

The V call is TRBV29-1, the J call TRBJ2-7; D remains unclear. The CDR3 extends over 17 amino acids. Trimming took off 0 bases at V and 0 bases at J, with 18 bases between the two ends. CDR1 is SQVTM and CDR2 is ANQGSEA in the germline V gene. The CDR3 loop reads CSVEDHDPAGNSYEQYF. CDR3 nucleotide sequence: TGCAGCGTTGAAGATCACGATCCGGCAGGTAACTCCTACGAGCAGTACTTC.

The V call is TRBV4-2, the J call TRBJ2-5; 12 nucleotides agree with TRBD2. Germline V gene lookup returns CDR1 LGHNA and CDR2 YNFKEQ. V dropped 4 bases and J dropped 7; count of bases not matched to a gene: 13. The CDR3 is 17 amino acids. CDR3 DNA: TGTGCCAGCAGCCCGCTAGCGGGGGGGACAGAGGATTGGACCCAGTACTTC. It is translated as CASSPLAGGTEDWTQYF.

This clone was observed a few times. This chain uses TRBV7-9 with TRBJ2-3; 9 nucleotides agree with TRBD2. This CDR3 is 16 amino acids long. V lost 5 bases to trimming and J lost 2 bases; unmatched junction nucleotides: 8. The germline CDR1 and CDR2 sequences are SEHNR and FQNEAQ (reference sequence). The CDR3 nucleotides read TGTGCCAGCAGCATAGTAGCGGGGGCCGACACAGATACGCAGTATTTT. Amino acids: CASSIVAGADTDTQYF.

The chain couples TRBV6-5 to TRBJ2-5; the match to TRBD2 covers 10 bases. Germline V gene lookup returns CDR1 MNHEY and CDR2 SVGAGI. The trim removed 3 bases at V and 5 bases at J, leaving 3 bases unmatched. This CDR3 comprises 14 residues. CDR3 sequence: CASSYALAGETQYF. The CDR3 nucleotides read TGTGCCAGCAGTTATGCACTAGCGGGGGAGACCCAGTACTTC.

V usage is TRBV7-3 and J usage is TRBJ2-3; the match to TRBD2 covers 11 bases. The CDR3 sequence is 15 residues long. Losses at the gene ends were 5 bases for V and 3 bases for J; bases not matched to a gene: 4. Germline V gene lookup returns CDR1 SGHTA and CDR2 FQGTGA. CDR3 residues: CASSPRLAGTDTQYF. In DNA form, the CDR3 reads TGTGCCAGCAGCCCTCGACTAGCGGGAACAGATACGCAGTATTTT.

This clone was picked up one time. The CDR3 region is CASSLAAANNEQFF. The CDR3 DNA reads as TGTGCCAGCAGCTTAGCCGCGGCAAACAATGAGCAGTTCTTC. V is TRBV11-3 and J is TRBJ2-1; D unclear. CDR1 is SGHNT, CDR2 YENEEA, per germline. V was trimmed by 1 base and J by 5 bases, leaving 9 bases between them. The CDR3 is 14 residues long.

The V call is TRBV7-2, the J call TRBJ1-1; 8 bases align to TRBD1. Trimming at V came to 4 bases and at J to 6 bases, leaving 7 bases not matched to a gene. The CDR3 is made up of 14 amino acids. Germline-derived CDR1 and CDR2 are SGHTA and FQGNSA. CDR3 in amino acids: CASSYRQGPAEAFF. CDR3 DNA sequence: TGTGCCAGCAGCTATCGACAGGGGCCGGCTGAAGCTTTCTTT.

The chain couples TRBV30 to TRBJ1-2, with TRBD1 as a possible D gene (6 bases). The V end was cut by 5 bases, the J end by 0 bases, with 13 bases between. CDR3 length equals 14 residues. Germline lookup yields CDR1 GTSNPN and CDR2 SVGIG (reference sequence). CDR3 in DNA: TGTGCCTGGGATCGGGACACGTCTAACTATGGCTACACCTTC. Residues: CAWDRDTSNYGYTF. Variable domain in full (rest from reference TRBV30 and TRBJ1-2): SQTIHQWPATLVQPVGSPLSLECTVEGTSNPNLYWYRQAAGRGLQLLFYSVGIGQISSEVPQNLSASRPQDRQFILSSKKLLLSDSGFYLCAWDRDTSNYGYTFGSGTRLTVV.

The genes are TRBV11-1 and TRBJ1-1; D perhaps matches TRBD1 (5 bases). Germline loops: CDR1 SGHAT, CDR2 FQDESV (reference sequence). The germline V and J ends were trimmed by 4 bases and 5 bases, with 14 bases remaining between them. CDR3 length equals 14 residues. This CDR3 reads CASSYVRGGTEAFF. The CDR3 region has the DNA TGTGCCAGCAGCTATGTCCGGGGGGGTACTGAAGCTTTCTTT.

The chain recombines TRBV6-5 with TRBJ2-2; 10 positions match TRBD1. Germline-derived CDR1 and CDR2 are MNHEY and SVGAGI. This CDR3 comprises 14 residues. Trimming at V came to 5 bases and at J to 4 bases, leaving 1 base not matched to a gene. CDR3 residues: CASSGQGGTGELFF. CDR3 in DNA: TGTGCCAGCAGTGGACAGGGGGGCACCGGGGAGCTGTTTTTT.

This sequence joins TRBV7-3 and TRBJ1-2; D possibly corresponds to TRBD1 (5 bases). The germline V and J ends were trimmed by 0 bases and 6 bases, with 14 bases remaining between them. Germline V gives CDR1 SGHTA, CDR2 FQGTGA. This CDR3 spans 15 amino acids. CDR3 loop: CASSLTVGREDGYTF. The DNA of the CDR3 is TGTGCCAGCAGCTTAACTGTAGGCAGGGAGGATGGCTACACCTTC.

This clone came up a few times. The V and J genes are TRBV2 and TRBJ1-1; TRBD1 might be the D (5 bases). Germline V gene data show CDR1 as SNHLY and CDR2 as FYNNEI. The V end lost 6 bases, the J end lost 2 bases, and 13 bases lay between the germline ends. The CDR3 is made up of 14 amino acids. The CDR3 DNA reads TGTGCCAGCAGAAAAGAACAGGATAACACTGAAGCTTTCTTT. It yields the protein CASRKEQDNTEAFF.

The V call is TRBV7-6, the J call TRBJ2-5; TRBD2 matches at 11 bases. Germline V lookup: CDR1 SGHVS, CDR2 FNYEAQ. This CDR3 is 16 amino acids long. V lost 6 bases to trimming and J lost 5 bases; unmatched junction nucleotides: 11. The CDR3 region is CASSQPLAGGSETQYF. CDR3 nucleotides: TGTGCCAGCAGTCAGCCTCTAGCGGGGGGTTCTGAGACCCAGTACTTC.

CDR3 sequence (DNA): TGTGCCAGCAGCCATACAGGGCCTTCCTACGAGCAGTACTTC. Protein: CASSHTGPSYEQYF. The chain has TRBV11-2 and TRBJ2-7; tentatively, D is TRBD1 (6 bases). The CDR3 runs 14 residues. Per germline, CDR1 SGHAT and CDR2 FQNNGV. Trimming shortened V by 5 bases and J by 1 base, and 12 bases separated the two germline ends.

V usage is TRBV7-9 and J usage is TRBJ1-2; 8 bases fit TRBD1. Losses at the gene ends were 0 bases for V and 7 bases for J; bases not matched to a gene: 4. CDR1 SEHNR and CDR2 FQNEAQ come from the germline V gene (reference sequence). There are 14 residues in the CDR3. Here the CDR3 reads CASSLADRASGYTF. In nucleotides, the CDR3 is TGTGCCAGCAGCTTAGCGGACAGGGCCTCTGGCTACACCTTC.

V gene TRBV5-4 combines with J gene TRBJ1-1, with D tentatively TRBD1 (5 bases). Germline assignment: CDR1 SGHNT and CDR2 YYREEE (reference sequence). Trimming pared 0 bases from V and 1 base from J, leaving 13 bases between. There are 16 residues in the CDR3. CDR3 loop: CASSLGGNPKNTEAFF. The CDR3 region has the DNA TGTGCCAGCAGCTTGGGGGGCAATCCAAAGAACACTGAAGCTTTCTTT.

CDR3 bases: TGTGCCTGGAGGGAACAGATGAACACTGAAGCTTTCTTT. It is translated as CAWREQMNTEAFF. The chain carries TRBV30 and TRBJ1-1; D is uncertain. This CDR3 has 13 residues. Trimming took 3 bases from V and 0 from J, leaving 8 bases between them. Germline CDR1 and CDR2: GTSNPN and SVGIG (reference sequence).

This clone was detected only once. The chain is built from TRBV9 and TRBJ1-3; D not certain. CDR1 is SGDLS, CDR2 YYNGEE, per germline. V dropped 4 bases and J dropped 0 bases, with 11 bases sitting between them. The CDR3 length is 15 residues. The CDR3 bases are TGTGCCAGCAGCCCATACTTGAGCTCTGGAAACACCATATATTTT. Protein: CASSPYLSSGNTIYF.

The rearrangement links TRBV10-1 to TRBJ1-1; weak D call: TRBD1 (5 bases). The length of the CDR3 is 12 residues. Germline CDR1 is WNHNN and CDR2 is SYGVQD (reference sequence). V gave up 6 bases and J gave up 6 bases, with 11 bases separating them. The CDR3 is CASSGIGAEAFF. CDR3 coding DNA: TGCGCCAGCAGCGGAATAGGGGCTGAAGCTTTCTTT.

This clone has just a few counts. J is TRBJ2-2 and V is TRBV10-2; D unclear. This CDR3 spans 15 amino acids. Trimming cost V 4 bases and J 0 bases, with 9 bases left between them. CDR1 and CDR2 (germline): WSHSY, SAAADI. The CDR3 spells CASSVATTNTGELFF. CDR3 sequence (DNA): TGCGCCAGCAGTGTGGCCACCACGAACACCGGGGAGCTGTTTTTT.

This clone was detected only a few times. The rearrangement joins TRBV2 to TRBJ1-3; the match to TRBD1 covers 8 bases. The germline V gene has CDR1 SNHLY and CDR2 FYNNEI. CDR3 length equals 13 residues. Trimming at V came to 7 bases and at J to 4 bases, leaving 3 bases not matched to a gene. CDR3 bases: TGTGCCAGCACCTGGACAGGGGGAAACACCATATATTTT. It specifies CASTWTGGNTIYF.

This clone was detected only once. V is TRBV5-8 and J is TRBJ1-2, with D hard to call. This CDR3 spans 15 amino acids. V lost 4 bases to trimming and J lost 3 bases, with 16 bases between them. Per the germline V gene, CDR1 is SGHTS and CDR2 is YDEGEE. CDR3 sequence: CASSLWGFGDYGYTF. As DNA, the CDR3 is TGTGCCAGCAGCCTATGGGGTTTCGGGGACTATGGCTACACCTTC.

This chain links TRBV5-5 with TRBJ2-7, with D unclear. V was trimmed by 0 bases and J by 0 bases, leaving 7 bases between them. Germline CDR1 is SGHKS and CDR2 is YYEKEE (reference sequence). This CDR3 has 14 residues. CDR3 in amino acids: CASSLAAGSYEQYF. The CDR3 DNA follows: TGTGCCAGCAGCTTGGCCGCAGGCTCCTACGAGCAGTACTTC.

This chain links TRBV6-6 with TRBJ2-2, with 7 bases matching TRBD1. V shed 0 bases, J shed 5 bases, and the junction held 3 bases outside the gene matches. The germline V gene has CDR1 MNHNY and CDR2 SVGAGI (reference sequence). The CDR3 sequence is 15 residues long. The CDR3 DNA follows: TGTGCCAGCAGTTACTCAAGGACAGGAACCGGGGAGCTGTTTTTT. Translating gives CASSYSRTGTGELFF.

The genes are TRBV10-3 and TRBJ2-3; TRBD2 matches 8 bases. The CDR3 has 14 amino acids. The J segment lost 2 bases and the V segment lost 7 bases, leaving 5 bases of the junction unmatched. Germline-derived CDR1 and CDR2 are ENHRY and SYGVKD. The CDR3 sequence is CAIMARGDTDTQYF. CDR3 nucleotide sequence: TGTGCCATCATGGCGCGGGGGGACACAGATACGCAGTATTTT.

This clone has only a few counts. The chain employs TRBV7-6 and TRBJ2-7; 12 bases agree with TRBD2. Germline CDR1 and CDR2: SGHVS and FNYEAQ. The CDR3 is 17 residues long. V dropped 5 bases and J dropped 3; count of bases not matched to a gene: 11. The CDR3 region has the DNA TGTGCCAGCAGCCTCCAACCCCTACTAGCGGGGGGCTACGAGCAGTACTTC. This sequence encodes CASSLQPLLAGGYEQYF.

The CDR3 nucleotides read TGTGCCAGCTCACGGACGACAGAGAACACTGAAGCTTTCTTT. Residues: CASSRTTENTEAFF. The chain couples TRBV18 to TRBJ1-1; a weak D match, TRBD1 (5 bases). This CDR3 is built from 14 residues. Germline V lookup: CDR1 KGHSH, CDR2 LQKENI. Between the trimmed V and J ends, which lost 4 bases and 1 base, there was a span of 10 bases. Complete variable domain (other parts from reference TRBV18 and TRBJ1-1): NAGVMQNPRHLVRRRGQEARLRCSPMKGHSHVYWYRQLPEEGLKFMVYLQKENIIDESGMPKERFSAEFPKEGPSILRIQQVVRGDSAAYFCASSRTTENTEAFFGQGTRLTVV.

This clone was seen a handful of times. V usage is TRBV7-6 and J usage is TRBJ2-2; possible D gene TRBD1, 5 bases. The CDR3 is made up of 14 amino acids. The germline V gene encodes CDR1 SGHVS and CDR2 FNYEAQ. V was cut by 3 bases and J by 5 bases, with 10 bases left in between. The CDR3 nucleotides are TGTGCCAGCAGCTTGAATAAGGGGACCGGGGAGCTGTTTTTT. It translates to CASSLNKGTGELFF. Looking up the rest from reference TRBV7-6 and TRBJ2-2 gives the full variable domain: GAGVSQSPRYKVTKRGQDVALRCDPISGHVSLYWYRQALGQGPEFLTYFNYEAQQDKSGLPNDRFSAERPEGSISTLTIQRTEQRDSAMYRCASSLNKGTGELFFGEGSRLTVL.

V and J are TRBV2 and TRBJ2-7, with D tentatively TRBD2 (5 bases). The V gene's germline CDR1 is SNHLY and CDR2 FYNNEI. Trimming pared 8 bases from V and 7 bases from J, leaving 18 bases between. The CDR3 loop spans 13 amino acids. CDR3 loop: CASEGSLLEEQYF. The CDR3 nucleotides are TGTGCCAGCGAAGGGAGCCTGTTGGAGGAGCAGTACTTC.